The 8 T cell receptor beta chains listed next were all sequenced from one sample in a study of cytomegalovirus exposure and HLA in healthy donors. Primers: 60 Vbeta forward and 13 Jbeta reverse. Using immunoSEQ multiplex PCR, the repertoire was profiled, and TCRdb retains in-frame clones only, with some absent. The sample shows 130,000 or so clones, almost 85% of them seen only once. Sequenced sample: PBMCs. The receptors shown here come from a woman aged 18-29 years in good health and CMV-seronegative.

The chain is built from TRBV9 and TRBJ1-6, with TRBD1 matching 7 bases. Trimming removed 1 base from V and 8 bases from J; junction bases left unmatched: 9. Germline V gives CDR1 SGDLS, CDR2 YYNGEE. The CDR3 sequence is 16 residues long. The CDR3 reads CASSVIPDRRDSPLHF. The CDR3 coding sequence is TGTGCCAGCAGCGTAATTCCGGACAGGCGGGATTCACCCCTCCACTTT.

The chain links TRBV19 to TRBJ1-4; D is unclear. The germline V gene has CDR1 LNHDA and CDR2 SQIVND (reference sequence). The length of the CDR3 is 14 residues. The ends were cut back, 3 bases at V and 2 bases at J, with 7 bases in the middle. CDR3 amino acids: CASSMTGTNEKLFF. DNA of the CDR3: TGTGCCAGTAGTATGACGGGGACTAATGAAAAACTGTTTTTT. Drawing the rest from reference TRBV19 and TRBJ1-4, the complete variable domain is DGGITQSPKYLFRKEGQNVTLSCEQNLNHDAMYWYRQDPGQGLRLIYYSQIVNDFQKGDIAEGYSVSREKKESFPLTVTSAQKNPTAFYLCASSMTGTNEKLFFGSGTQLSVL.

This chain links TRBV28 with TRBJ2-7, with TRBD1 as a possible D gene (6 bases). Trimming removed 6 bases from V and 3 bases from J, with 9 bases in between. Per germline, CDR1 MDHEN and CDR2 SYDVKM. The CDR3 has 12 residues. The CDR3 coding sequence is TGTGCCAGCAGCACAGGGTTCTACGAGCAGTACTTC. This codes for CASSTGFYEQYF.

The chain employs TRBV7-2 and TRBJ1-1; no clear D. Germline CDR1 SGHTA, CDR2 FQGNSA. V was trimmed by 2 bases and J by 5 bases, leaving 6 bases between them. The length of the CDR3 is 12 residues. The CDR3 DNA sequence: TGTGCCAGCAGCTTACGGGTGACTGAAGCTTTCTTT. As protein: CASSLRVTEAFF.

The CDR3 DNA is TGTGCCAGCAGCCCACGGATCCCCCAGGACAGTTCAGGTGGCTACACCTTC. It specifies CASSPRIPQDSSGGYTF. The chain employs TRBV11-2 and TRBJ1-2, with D maybe TRBD1 (6 bases). In germline, CDR1 is SGHAT, CDR2 FQNNGV. The CDR3 covers 17 residues. Trimming took 5 bases from V and 7 from J, leaving 26 bases between them.

The gene calls are TRBV29-1 and TRBJ2-3; D uncertain. The CDR3 extends over 11 amino acids. V was cut by 7 bases and J by 5 bases, with 10 bases left in between. The germline gives CDR1 SQVTM, CDR2 ANQGSEA. The CDR3 sequence is CSAQAGDTQYF. In nucleotides, the CDR3 is TGCAGCGCCCAGGCTGGAGATACGCAGTATTTT.

V usage is TRBV7-8 and J usage is TRBJ2-7; TRBD1 matches 8 bases. CDR3 size: 15 residues. Per germline, CDR1 SGHVS and CDR2 FQNEAQ. V shed 5 bases, J shed 5 bases, and the junction held 11 bases outside the gene matches. This CDR3 is CASSLRTGLDHEQYF. For the CDR3, the DNA is TGTGCCAGCAGCCTCCGGACAGGGCTCGACCACGAGCAGTACTTC. Supplemented by reference TRBV7-8 and TRBJ2-7, the full variable domain reads GAGVSQSPRYKVAKRGQDVALRCDPISGHVSLFWYQQALGQGPEFLTYFQNEAQLDKSGLPSDRFFAERPEGSVSTLKIQRTQQEDSAVYLCASSLRTGLDHEQYFGPGTRLTVT.

The V gene is TRBV10-1, the J gene TRBJ2-4; 8 nucleotides line up with TRBD2. The CDR3 has 17 amino acids. The V segment lost 0 bases and the J segment 1 base; nucleotides outside the gene matches: 5. Looked up from germline, CDR1 is WNHNN and CDR2 is SYGVQD (reference sequence). The CDR3 loop is CASSESGGGPAKNIQYF. The CDR3 bases are TGCGCCAGCAGTGAGTCGGGCGGGGGGCCGGCCAAAAACATTCAGTACTTC.